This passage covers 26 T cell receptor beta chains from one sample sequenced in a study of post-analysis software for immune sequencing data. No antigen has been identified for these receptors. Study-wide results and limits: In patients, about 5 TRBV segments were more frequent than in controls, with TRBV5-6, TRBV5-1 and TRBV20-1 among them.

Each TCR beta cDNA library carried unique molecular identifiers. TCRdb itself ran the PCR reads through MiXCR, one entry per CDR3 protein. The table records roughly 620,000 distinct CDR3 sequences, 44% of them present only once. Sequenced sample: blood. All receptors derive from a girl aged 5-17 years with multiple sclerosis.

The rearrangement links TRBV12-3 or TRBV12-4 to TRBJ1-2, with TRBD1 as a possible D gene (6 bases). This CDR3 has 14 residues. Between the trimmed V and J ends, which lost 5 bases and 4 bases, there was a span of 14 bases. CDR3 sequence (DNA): TGTGCCAGCAGTCCTCAAGGGGGGTTCTATGGCTACACCTTC. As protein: CASSPQGGFYGYTF.

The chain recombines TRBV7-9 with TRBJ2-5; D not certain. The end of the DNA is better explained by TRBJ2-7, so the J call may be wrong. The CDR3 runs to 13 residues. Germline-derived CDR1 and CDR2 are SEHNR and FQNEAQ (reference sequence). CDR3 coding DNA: TGTGCCAGCAGCTTAGGGGGATGGGACGAGCAGTACTTC. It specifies CASSLGGWDEQYF.

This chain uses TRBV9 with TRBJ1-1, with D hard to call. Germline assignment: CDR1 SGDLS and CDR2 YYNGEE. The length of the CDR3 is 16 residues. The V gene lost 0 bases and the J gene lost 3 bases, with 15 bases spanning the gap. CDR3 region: CASSVEKDLDDTEAFF. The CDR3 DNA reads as TGTGCCAGCAGCGTAGAGAAGGATCTGGATGACACTGAAGCTTTCTTT.

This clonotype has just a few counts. CDR3 residues: CASSLTGRYEQYF. CDR3 nucleotide sequence: TGTGCCAGCAGCCTGACAGGGAGGTACGAGCAGTACTTC. The gene calls are TRBV12-3 or TRBV12-4 and TRBJ2-7; D may be TRBD1 (7 bases). V lost 6 bases to trimming and J lost 4 bases, with 13 bases between them. The CDR3 covers 13 residues.

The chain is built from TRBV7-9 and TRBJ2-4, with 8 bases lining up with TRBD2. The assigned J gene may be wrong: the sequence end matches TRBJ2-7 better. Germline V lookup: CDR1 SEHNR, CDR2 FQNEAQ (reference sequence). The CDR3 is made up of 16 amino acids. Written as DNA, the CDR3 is TGTGCCAGCAGCCCCAGCAGCGGGAGCTTCACCTACGAGCAGTACTTC. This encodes CASSPSSGSFTYEQYF.

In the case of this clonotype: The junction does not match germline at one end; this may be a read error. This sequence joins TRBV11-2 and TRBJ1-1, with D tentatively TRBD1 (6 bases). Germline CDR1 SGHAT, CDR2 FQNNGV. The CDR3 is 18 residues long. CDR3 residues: CASSLGLYTGRMNTEAFF. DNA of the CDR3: TGCGCCAGCAGCCTAGGACTCTATACAGGGCGTATGAACACTGAAGCTTTCTTT.

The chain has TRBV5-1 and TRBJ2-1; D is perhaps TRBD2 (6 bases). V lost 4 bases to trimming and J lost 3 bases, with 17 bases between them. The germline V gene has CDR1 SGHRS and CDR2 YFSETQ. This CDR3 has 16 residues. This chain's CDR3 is CASSMSSLEGYNEQFF. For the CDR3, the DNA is TGCGCCAGCAGCATGAGCTCCCTGGAGGGCTACAATGAGCAGTTCTTC.

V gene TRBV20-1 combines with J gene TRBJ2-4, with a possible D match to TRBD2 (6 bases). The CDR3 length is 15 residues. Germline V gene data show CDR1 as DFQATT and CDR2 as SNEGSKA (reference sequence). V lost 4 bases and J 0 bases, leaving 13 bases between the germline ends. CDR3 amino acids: CSATPRDLAKNIQYF. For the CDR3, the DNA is TGCAGTGCTACCCCCCGGGACTTAGCCAAAAACATTCAGTACTTC.

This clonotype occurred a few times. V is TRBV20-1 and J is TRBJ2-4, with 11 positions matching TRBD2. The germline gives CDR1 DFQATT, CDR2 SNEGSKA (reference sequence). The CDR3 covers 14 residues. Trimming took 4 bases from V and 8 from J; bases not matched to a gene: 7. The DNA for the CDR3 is TGCAGTGCTATAGCGGGAGGGCCCCGGGACATTCAGTACTTC. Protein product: CSAIAGGPRDIQYF.

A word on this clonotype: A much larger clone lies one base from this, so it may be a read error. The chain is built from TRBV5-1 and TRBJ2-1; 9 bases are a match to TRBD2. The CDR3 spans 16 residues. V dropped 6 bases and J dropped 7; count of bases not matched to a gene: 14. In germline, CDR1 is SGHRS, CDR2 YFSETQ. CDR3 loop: CASTPGVSGGLNEQFF. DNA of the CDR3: TGCGCCAGCACCCCAGGGGTTAGCGGGGGATTAAATGAGCAGTTCTTC.

DNA for the CDR3: TGTGCCAGCAGTTCTCTTGGGGGGGTAAACACTGAAGCTTTCTTT. Protein: CASSSLGGVNTEAFF. V gene TRBV25-1 combines with J gene TRBJ1-1; tentative D call: TRBD1 (5 bases). The germline V gene encodes CDR1 MGHDK and CDR2 SYGVNS. This CDR3 has 15 residues. Between the trimmed V and J ends, which lost 5 bases and 2 bases, there was a span of 15 bases.

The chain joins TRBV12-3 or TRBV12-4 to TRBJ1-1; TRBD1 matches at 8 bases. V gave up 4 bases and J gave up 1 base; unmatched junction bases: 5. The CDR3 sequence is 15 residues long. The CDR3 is CASSYTGTGNTEAFF. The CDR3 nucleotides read TGTGCCAGCAGTTATACCGGGACAGGGAACACTGAAGCTTTCTTT.

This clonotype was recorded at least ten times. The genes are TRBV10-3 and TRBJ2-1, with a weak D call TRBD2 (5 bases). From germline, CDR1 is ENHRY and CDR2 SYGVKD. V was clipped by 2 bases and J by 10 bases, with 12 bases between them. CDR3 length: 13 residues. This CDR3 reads CAISELGSGEQFF. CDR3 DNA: TGTGCCATCAGTGAGCTAGGTTCGGGAGAGCAGTTCTTC.

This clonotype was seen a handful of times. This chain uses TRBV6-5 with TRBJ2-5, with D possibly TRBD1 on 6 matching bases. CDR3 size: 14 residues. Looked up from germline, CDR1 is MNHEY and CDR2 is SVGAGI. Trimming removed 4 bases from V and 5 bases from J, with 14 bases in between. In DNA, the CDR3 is TGTGCCAGCAGTTGGCGGAGGCAGGGGGAGACCCAGTACTTC. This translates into CASSWRRQGETQYF.

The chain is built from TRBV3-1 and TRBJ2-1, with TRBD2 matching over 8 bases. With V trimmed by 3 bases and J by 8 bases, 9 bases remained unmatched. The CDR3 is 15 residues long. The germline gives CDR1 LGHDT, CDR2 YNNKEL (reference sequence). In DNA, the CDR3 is TGTGCCAGCAGCCATGCTACGGGAGGGCCCTATGAGCAGTTCTTC. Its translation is CASSHATGGPYEQFF.

The CDR3 loop reads CSATGPSDSGPQHF. The CDR3 bases are TGCAGTGCCACTGGACCGTCGGATTCGGGGCCCCAGCATTTT. The chain recombines TRBV20-1 with TRBJ1-5; D gene uncertain. V lost 6 bases and J lost 9, with 21 bases in between. Germline assignment: CDR1 DFQATT and CDR2 SNEGSKA (reference sequence). This CDR3 has 14 amino acids.

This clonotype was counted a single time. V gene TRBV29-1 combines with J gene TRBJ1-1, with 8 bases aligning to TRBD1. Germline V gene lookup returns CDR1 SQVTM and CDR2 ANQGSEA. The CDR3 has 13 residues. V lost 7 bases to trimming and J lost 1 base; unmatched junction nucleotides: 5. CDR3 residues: CSGLTGENTEAFF. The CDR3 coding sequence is TGCAGCGGCCTGACAGGGGAGAACACTGAAGCTTTCTTT.

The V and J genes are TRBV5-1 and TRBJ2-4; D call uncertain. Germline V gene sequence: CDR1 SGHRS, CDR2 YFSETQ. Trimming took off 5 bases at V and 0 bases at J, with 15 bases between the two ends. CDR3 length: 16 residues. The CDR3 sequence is CASRPPGNLAKNIQYF. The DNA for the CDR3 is TGCGCCAGCAGACCCCCAGGTAACCTAGCCAAAAACATTCAGTACTTC.

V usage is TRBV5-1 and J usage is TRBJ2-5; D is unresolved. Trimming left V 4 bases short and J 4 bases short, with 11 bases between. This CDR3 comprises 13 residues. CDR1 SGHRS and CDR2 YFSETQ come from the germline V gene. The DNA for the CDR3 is TGCGCCAGCAGCAGTTTCAGTGGAGAGACCCAGTACTTC. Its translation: CASSSFSGETQYF.

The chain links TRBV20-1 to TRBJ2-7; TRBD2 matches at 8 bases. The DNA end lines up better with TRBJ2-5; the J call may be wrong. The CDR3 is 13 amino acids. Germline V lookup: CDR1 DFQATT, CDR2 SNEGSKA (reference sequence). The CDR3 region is CSARVLAEETQYF. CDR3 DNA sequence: TGCAGTGCTAGAGTACTAGCGGAAGAGACCCAGTACTTC.

The CDR3 nucleotides read TGTGCCAGCAGTTACTTTATTGGCAATGAGCAGTTCTTC. This translates into CASSYFIGNEQFF. The V gene is TRBV6-5, the J gene TRBJ2-1, with D uncertain. Germline V gene lookup returns CDR1 MNHEY and CDR2 SVGAGI. Trimming removed 1 base from V and 6 bases from J, with 7 bases in between. The CDR3 is made up of 13 amino acids.

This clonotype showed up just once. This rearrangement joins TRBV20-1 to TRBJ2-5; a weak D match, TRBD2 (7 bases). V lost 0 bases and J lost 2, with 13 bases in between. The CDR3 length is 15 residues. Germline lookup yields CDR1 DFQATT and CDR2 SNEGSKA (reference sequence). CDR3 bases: TGCAGTGCTAGAGACTCGCGGGGGCTACAAGAGACCCAGTACTTC. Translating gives CSARDSRGLQETQYF.

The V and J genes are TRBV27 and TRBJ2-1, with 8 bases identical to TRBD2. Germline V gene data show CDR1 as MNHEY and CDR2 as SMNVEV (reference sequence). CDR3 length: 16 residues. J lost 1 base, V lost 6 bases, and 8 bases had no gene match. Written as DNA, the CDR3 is TGTGCCAGCAGCCAGACGGGGGGGGGTTCCTACAATGAGCAGTTCTTC. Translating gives CASSQTGGGSYNEQFF.

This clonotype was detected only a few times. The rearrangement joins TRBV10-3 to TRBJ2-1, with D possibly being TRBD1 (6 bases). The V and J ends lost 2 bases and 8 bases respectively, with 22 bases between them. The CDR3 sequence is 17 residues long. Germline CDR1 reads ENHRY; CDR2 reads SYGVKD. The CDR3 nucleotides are TGTGCCATCAGTGAGCCAGGGGACCTACAGCAAGGCGATGAGCAGTTCTTC. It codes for CAISEPGDLQQGDEQFF.

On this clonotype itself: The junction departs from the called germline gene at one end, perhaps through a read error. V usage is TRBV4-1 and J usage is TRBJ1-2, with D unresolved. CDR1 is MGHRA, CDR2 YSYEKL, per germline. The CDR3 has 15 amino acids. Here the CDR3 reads CASSQEPRANYGYTF. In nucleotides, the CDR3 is TGTGCCAGCAGCCAAGAGCCCAGAGCTAACTATGGCTACACCTTC.

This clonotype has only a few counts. Here the CDR3 reads CASSFSSRVADEKLFF. The CDR3 region has the DNA TGTGCCAGCAGTTTCTCAAGTAGGGTGGCGGATGAAAAACTGTTTTTT. V gene TRBV12-3 or TRBV12-4 combines with J gene TRBJ1-4; D is unclear. Trimming took off 3 bases at V and 6 bases at J, with 17 bases between the two ends. The CDR3 is 16 residues long.